This TCR beta chain was retrieved from a study of blood T cell repertoires in COVID-19 (TCRdb year 2020). Looking at the study overall: The collaborator samples originated in the United States, Italy and Spain and spanned the acute and convalescent phases of COVID-19. The material from the prospective study consisted of cDNA or gDNA derived from T cells, B-cell-depleted T cells, or PBMCs. Deeply sampled blood TCRbeta repertoires from subjects exposed to, actively infected with, or recovered from COVID-19 were included in the dataset. The repertoires were released in a freely available public database intended as a resource for research on the immune response to SARS-CoV-2. The samples were drawn from the first 160 participants of the ongoing ImmuneRACE study and from 950 to 1,500 subjects provided by 6 global collaborators. A de-identified subject ID, COVID-19 status, age in years and sex were almost always included in the sample metadata. Where HLA class I and class II types were available, the types were taken from metadata supplied by the sample provider, not from assay-based typing.

The research as a whole found: The quantity of clinical and demographic metadata differed by source and by participant and was supplied without curation.

The immunoSEQ Assay, a bias-controlled multiplex PCR, was used to amplify TCRbeta CDR3 regions from genomic DNA. For the original study's pipeline: Nucleated cell counts per sample were estimated from amplification of reference gene primers within the assay. Sequence reads were collapsed and filtered to measure the absolute abundance of every unique TCRbeta CDR3 rearrangement. For each sample, productive Simpson clonality was calculated as the square root of Simpson's diversity index over productive rearrangements. The immuneACCESS repertoire file appears here via TCRdb, limited to in-frame rearrangements. These files lack a portion of the clones; in checked studies, under half of the deficit traces to unresolved V genes, and the cause of the others is not known. The DNA was the basis for D and trimming; V, J and clone size are from that table. The sample has about 160,000 clones on record, just under 85% of them singletons. Over 20% of the sample lies in the top ten.

Collaborating institutions collected whole blood in K2EDTA tubes following their own protocols. For TCRbeta analysis, collaborators shipped samples in one of three forms: frozen whole blood, isolated PBMCs, or DNA extracted from either of those sample types. From its cysteine to its phenylalanine, the CDR3 spans 15 amino acids. The CDR3 DNA has 45 bases and is translated from base 1. Between the V and J ends, shortened by 4 bases and 5 bases respectively, the junction contains 15 bases. The germline V gene supplies CDR1 ENHRY and CDR2 SYGVKD. In the case of this clone: The antigen it recognizes is unknown. No much larger clone exists at a distance of one base, and base qualities are not known.

The V and J genes are TRBV10-3 and TRBJ2-1, with TRBD1 as a weak D call on 5 bases. This clonotype was obtained from a woman older than 75 with acute or convalescent COVID-19. Sequencing was carried out using peripheral blood. The CDR3: CAISGDLGVDNEQFF. Here is the DNA: TGTGCCATCAGTGGGGATCTAGGGGTGGACAATGAGCAGTTCTTC.